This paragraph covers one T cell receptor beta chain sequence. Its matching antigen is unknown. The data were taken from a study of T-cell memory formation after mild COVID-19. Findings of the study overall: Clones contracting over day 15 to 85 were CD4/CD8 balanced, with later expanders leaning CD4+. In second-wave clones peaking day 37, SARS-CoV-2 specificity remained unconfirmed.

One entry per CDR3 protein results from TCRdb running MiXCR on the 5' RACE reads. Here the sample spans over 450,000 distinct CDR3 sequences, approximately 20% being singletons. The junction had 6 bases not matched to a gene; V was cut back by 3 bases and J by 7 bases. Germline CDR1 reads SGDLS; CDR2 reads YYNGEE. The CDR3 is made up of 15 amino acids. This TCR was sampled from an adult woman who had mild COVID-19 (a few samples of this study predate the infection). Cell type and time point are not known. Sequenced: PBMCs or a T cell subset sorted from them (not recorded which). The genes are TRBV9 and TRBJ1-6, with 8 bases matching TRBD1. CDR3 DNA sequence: TGTGCCAGCAGCGCCCGGACAGGGTTGAATTCACCCCTCCACTTT. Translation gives CASSARTGLNSPLHF.